The 23 T cell receptor beta chains below were found in one sample sequenced in a study of blood T cell repertoires in COVID-19. Libraries were prepared by immunoSEQ multiplex PCR; TCRdb keeps only in-frame clonotypes and omits some of them. The sample includes about 32,000 clones, approximately 86% seen only once; the top ten take about 6%. Sequencing was carried out using peripheral blood. Source of these receptors: a woman of 80 years or more with active or convalescent COVID-19.

The chain links TRBV6-1 to TRBJ2-7; D not resolved. The CDR3 sequence is 14 residues long. Trimming shortened V by 1 base and J by 2 bases, and 9 bases separated the two germline ends. From germline, CDR1 is MNHNS and CDR2 SASEGT. Here the CDR3 reads CASSEVNNPYEQYF. Written as DNA, the CDR3 is TGTGCCAGCAGTGAAGTCAACAACCCCTACGAGCAGTACTTC.

V is TRBV7-9 and J is TRBJ2-1; TRBD2 aligns across 8 bases. With V trimmed by 7 bases and J by 6 bases, 11 bases remained unmatched. The CDR3 consists of 15 residues. In germline, CDR1 is SEHNR, CDR2 FQNEAQ (reference sequence). Here the CDR3 reads CASTQPGTRTNEQFF. The DNA for the CDR3 is TGTGCCAGCACCCAACCCGGGACTAGAACCAATGAGCAGTTCTTC.

This clone has only one observation. The chain has TRBV2 and TRBJ2-6; 9 bases map to TRBD1. The trim removed 4 bases at V and 3 bases at J, leaving 7 bases unmatched. Germline lookup yields CDR1 SNHLY and CDR2 FYNNEI. The CDR3 is made up of 17 amino acids. The DNA of the CDR3 is TGTGCCAGCAGTGGGGGACAGGGAAACGGTGGGGCCAACGTCCTGACTTTC. Protein sequence: CASSGGQGNGGANVLTF. Drawing the rest from reference TRBV2 and TRBJ2-6, the complete variable domain is EPEVTQTPSHQVTQMGQEVILRCVPISNHLYFYWYRQILGQKVEFLVSFYNNEISEKSEIFDDQFSVERPDGSNFTLKIRSTKLEDSAMYFCASSGGQGNGGANVLTFGAGSRLTVL.

This chain links TRBV19 with TRBJ1-2; TRBD1 aligns across 7 bases. This CDR3 is built from 14 residues. The germline CDR1 and CDR2 sequences are LNHDA and SQIVND (reference sequence). The V gene end was trimmed by 6 bases and the J gene end by 1 base; junction bases not matched to a gene: 5. CDR3 region: CASRRQGGNYGYTF. The CDR3 region has the DNA TGTGCCAGTAGACGACAGGGTGGTAACTATGGCTACACCTTC.

This chain joins TRBV11-2 and TRBJ2-2; TRBD2 agrees at 12 bases. The CDR3 sequence is 16 residues long. V lost 5 bases and J lost 5; bases outside the gene matches: 6. Germline V gene lookup returns CDR1 SGHAT and CDR2 FQNNGV. CDR3 sequence (DNA): TGTGCCAGCAGCCCGAGACTAGCGGGAGTAACCGGGGAGCTGTTTTTT. Its translation is CASSPRLAGVTGELFF.

The genes are TRBV19 and TRBJ2-2, with a tentative D call TRBD1 (6 bases). The CDR3 is made up of 13 amino acids. V was shortened by 6 bases and J by 7 bases, with 12 bases between the two germline ends. The germline gives CDR1 LNHDA, CDR2 SQIVND (reference sequence). The CDR3 here is CASRYRVGGELFF. DNA of the CDR3: TGTGCCAGTAGGTACAGGGTGGGCGGGGAGCTGTTTTTT.

CDR3 nucleotides: TGTGCCAGCATTTGGGGGGGGAGCCAAGAGACCCAGTACTTC. Translating it yields CASIWGGSQETQYF. The chain couples TRBV7-2 to TRBJ2-5; 7 bases are a match to TRBD2. The CDR3 contains 14 residues. Trimming cost V 7 bases and J 1 base; bases outside gene matches: 6. Germline V gives CDR1 SGHTA, CDR2 FQGNSA.

V usage is TRBV6-2 or TRBV6-3 and J usage is TRBJ2-3, with D possibly being TRBD2 (8 bases). With 0 bases removed from V and 0 bases from J, the gap between germline ends came to 25 bases. The CDR3 sequence is 21 residues long. Germline-derived CDR1 and CDR2 are MNHEY and SVGEGT. The CDR3 nucleotides read TGTGCCAGCAGTTACTCCAGGGACAGAGCTAGCGGGCGACCTAGCACAGATACGCAGTATTTT. Its translation: CASSYSRDRASGRPSTDTQYF.

The CDR3: CASGLGGTGARFGELFF. CDR3 DNA: TGTGCTAGTGGTTTGGGGGGGACAGGGGCTCGTTTCGGGGAGCTGTTTTTT. The rearrangement links TRBV12-5 to TRBJ2-2, with 10 bases matching TRBD1. The junction had 9 bases not matched to a gene; V was cut back by 1 base and J by 7 bases. The CDR3 extends over 17 amino acids. Germline CDR1 and CDR2: LGHNT and FRNRAP.

This clone was found once. This rearrangement joins TRBV19 to TRBJ1-1, with 7 bases that match TRBD1. The CDR3 is 14 residues long. Looked up from germline, CDR1 is LNHDA and CDR2 is SQIVND (reference sequence). Trimming cost V 8 bases and J 0 bases; bases outside gene matches: 6. The CDR3 is CASRGGSLNTEAFF. The CDR3 nucleotides read TGTGCCAGTCGAGGGGGCAGCCTGAACACTGAAGCTTTCTTT.

V and J are TRBV9 and TRBJ1-6; D unclear. Germline values: CDR1 SGDLS, CDR2 YYNGEE. V lost 2 bases to trimming and J lost 10 bases, with 13 bases between them. The CDR3 has 14 residues. The CDR3 sequence is CASSVFLEGSPLHF. CDR3 nucleotide sequence: TGTGCCAGCAGCGTTTTTCTCGAGGGCTCACCCCTCCACTTT.

V and J are TRBV10-3 and TRBJ1-2; D is unresolved. This CDR3 contains 13 residues. Looked up from germline, CDR1 is ENHRY and CDR2 is SYGVKD. Trimming took 4 bases from V and 1 from J, leaving 7 bases between them. CDR3 region: CAISAEGNYGYTF. The CDR3 DNA follows: TGTGCCATCAGTGCGGAGGGTAACTATGGCTACACCTTC.

This clone appeared a few times. V and J are TRBV29-1 and TRBJ1-2; the D is unclear. CDR1 and CDR2 (germline): SQVTM, ANQGSEA. The V gene lost 0 bases and the J gene lost 7 bases, with 15 bases spanning the gap. The CDR3 has 14 amino acids. The CDR3 reads CSVEETVSPGGYTF. In DNA form, the CDR3 reads TGCAGCGTTGAAGAAACCGTGTCTCCCGGTGGCTACACCTTC. Full variable domain (missing parts from reference TRBV29-1 and TRBJ1-2): SAVISQKPSRDICQRGTSLTIQCQVDSQVTMMFWYRQQPGQSLTLIATANQGSEATYESGFVIDKFPISRPNLTFSTLTVSNMSPEDSSIYLCSVEETVSPGGYTFGSGTRLTVV.

The chain links TRBV19 to TRBJ1-6, with D hard to call. With 5 bases removed from V and 4 bases from J, the gap between germline ends came to 9 bases. Per the germline V gene, CDR1 is LNHDA and CDR2 is SQIVND (reference sequence). CDR3 size: 14 residues. The CDR3, as DNA: TGTGCCAGTAGTGCTCAAGAGTATAATTCACCCCTCCACTTT. It specifies CASSAQEYNSPLHF.

The V and J genes are TRBV19 and TRBJ2-7; possibly TRBD2 for D (6 bases). This CDR3 has 15 residues. V was pared by 0 bases and J by 0 bases, with 9 bases between. Germline loops: CDR1 LNHDA, CDR2 SQIVND (reference sequence). This CDR3 reads CASSIETGGSYEQYF. CDR3 coding DNA: TGTGCCAGTAGTATAGAAACCGGGGGCTCCTACGAGCAGTACTTC.

The gene calls are TRBV28 and TRBJ2-1, with TRBD2 as a possible D gene (6 bases). The V end lost 5 bases, the J end lost 3 bases, and 17 bases lay between the germline ends. This CDR3 has 16 residues. The germline CDR1 and CDR2 sequences are MDHEN and SYDVKM. CDR3 DNA: TGTGCCAGCAGTGAGGTAGCGGTCTTCGGCTACAATGAGCAGTTCTTC. Translation gives CASSEVAVFGYNEQFF. Variable domain in full (rest from reference TRBV28 and TRBJ2-1): DVKVTQSSRYLVKRTGEKVFLECVQDMDHENMFWYRQDPGLGLRLIYFSYDVKMKEKGDIPEGYSVSREKKERFSLILESASTNQTSMYLCASSEVAVFGYNEQFFGPGTRLTVL.

This CDR3 reads CASSLAAGGRYEQYF. DNA of the CDR3: TGTGCCAGCAGCCTGGCGGCAGGGGGACGGTACGAGCAGTACTTC. V is TRBV5-8 and J is TRBJ2-7, with 7 bases lining up with TRBD1. CDR3 length equals 15 residues. V was pared by 4 bases and J by 4 bases, with 11 bases of the junction left unmatched. Germline-derived CDR1 and CDR2 are SGHTS and YDEGEE. Filled out from reference TRBV5-8 and TRBJ2-7, the complete variable domain reads EAGVTQSPTHLIKTRGQQATLRCSPISGHTSVYWYQQALGLGLQFLLWYDEGEERNRGNFPPRFSGRQFPNYSSELNVNALELEDSALYLCASSLAAGGRYEQYFGPGTRLTVT.

The gene calls are TRBV7-2 and TRBJ1-5; D is uncertain. Trimming took 0 bases from V and 1 from J, leaving 7 bases between them. CDR1 is SGHTA and CDR2 is FQGNSA in the germline V gene. The CDR3 has 15 amino acids. Written as DNA, the CDR3 is TGTGCCAGCAGCTTAGCCCCCGGGAGCAATCAGCCCCAGCATTTT. This encodes CASSLAPGSNQPQHF.

The genes are TRBV24-1 and TRBJ2-1, with TRBD2 identical over 7 bases. CDR1 KGHDR and CDR2 SFDVKD come from the germline V gene. The CDR3 extends over 16 amino acids. V lost 0 bases to trimming and J lost 6 bases; unmatched junction nucleotides: 7. The CDR3: CATSDLGSGAGNEQFF. The CDR3 nucleotides read TGTGCCACCAGTGATTTGGGAAGCGGGGCCGGCAATGAGCAGTTCTTC.

The gene calls are TRBV19 and TRBJ2-3; TRBD2 agrees at 8 bases. Germline trimming cut 3 bases from V and 4 bases from J; bases unmatched to any gene: 3. Germline CDR1 LNHDA, CDR2 SQIVND (reference sequence). The CDR3 runs 14 residues. In DNA, the CDR3 is TGTGCCAGTAGTATGGGCGGGGGGCCAGATACGCAGTATTTT. Amino acids: CASSMGGGPDTQYF.

The rearrangement links TRBV2 to TRBJ1-3; 7 bases are a match to TRBD1. V was pared by 6 bases and J by 0 bases, with 11 bases of the junction left unmatched. CDR1 is SNHLY, CDR2 FYNNEI, per germline. This CDR3 is 17 amino acids long. The CDR3 region has the DNA TGTGCCAGCAGCCTACTACGGACAGGAGACTCTGGAAACACCATATATTTT. As protein: CASSLLRTGDSGNTIYF.

This chain links TRBV13 with TRBJ2-1, with 10 bases matching TRBD2. The CDR3 length is 16 residues. Germline-derived CDR1 and CDR2 are PRHDT and FYEKMQ (reference sequence). The trim removed 5 bases at V and 0 bases at J, leaving 4 bases unmatched. The CDR3 loop is CASSTSGAFSYNEQFF. The CDR3, as DNA: TGTGCCAGCAGCACTAGCGGGGCTTTCTCCTACAATGAGCAGTTCTTC.

This chain joins TRBV2 and TRBJ2-2; 12 bases map to TRBD2. Unmatched junction bases numbered 16, after V lost 4 bases and J lost 1 base. Germline loops: CDR1 SNHLY, CDR2 FYNNEI. The CDR3 length is 21 residues. For the CDR3, the DNA is TGTGCCAGCAGTGGATTCCCCGGACTAGCGGGGATGGTAGGGAACACCGGGGAGCTGTTTTTT. Protein sequence: CASSGFPGLAGMVGNTGELFF.